The rows below give T cell receptor beta chains drawn from one sample of a study of PD-L1 blockade in urothelial cancer. Assay used: immunoSEQ multiplex PCR; TCRdb lists only in-frame clones, some missing. The table records 55,000 to 70,000 clones, about four fifths of them present only once. This material consisted of PBMCs, taken around atezolizumab (anti-PD-L1) treatment. The receptors derive from a man in his 70s with urothelial cancer. CDR3s include the opening cysteine and the closing phenylalanine or tryptophan. Each record gives: D gene, clone size, V gene, J gene, CDR3 DNA, CDR3 protein. A D gene is named only where the DNA matches it firmly. Expanded clones get a size class; other rows say once, few or many, or leave the size out.

TRBD2	NA	TRBV12-5	TRBJ2-2	TGTGCTAGTGGCCCCTTAGCGGGAGGACTTACCGGGGAGCTGTTTTTT	CASGPLAGGLTGELFF
TRBD2	NA	TRBV6-5	TRBJ2-2	TGTGCCAGCAGTCCGGGACTACCGGAGACCGGGGAGCTGTTTTTT	CASSPGLPETGELFF
TRBD2	NA	TRBV10-3	TRBJ2-1	TGTGCCATCAGTACGGGACTAGCGGGAGCCGCCCCCTACAATGAGCAGTTCTTC	CAISTGLAGAAPYNEQFF
TRBD1	NA	TRBV19	TRBJ2-4	TGTGCCAGTAGTGACCGGACAGGGATAGCCAAAAACATTCAGTACTTC	CASSDRTGIAKNIQYF
NA	NA	TRBV10-3	TRBJ2-5	TGTGCCATCAGTGGGGGGGAGGAAGAGACCCAGTACTTC	CAISGGEEETQYF
TRBD2	NA	TRBV7-6	TRBJ2-7	TGTGCCAGCAGCTTAGTCGAGACTAGCGGGCCCGCGTCCTACGAGCAGTACTTC	CASSLVETSGPASYEQYF
TRBD2	NA	TRBV2	TRBJ2-7	TGTGCCAGCAGCCGGGGGGGGGACTCCTACGAGCAGTACTTC	CASSRGGDSYEQYF
NA	many	TRBV9	TRBJ2-1	TGTGCCAGCAGCAACAGTGGGTGGTTCTACAATGAGCAGTTCTTC	CASSNSGWFYNEQFF
NA	NA	TRBV29-1	TRBJ2-7	TGCAGCGTTAAGGAAGGAGTAGGAGAGCAGTACTTC	CSVKEGVGEQYF
TRBD1	NA	TRBV2	TRBJ2-2	TGTGCCAGCAGTCGGCAGCAGGGGGTCACCGGGGAGCTGTTTTTT	CASSRQQGVTGELFF
TRBD2	NA	TRBV18	TRBJ2-1	TGTGCCAGCTCACCGGGGGTTGGACTAGCGGGAGTTTTGGATCGTGAGCAGTTCTTC	CASSPGVGLAGVLDREQFF